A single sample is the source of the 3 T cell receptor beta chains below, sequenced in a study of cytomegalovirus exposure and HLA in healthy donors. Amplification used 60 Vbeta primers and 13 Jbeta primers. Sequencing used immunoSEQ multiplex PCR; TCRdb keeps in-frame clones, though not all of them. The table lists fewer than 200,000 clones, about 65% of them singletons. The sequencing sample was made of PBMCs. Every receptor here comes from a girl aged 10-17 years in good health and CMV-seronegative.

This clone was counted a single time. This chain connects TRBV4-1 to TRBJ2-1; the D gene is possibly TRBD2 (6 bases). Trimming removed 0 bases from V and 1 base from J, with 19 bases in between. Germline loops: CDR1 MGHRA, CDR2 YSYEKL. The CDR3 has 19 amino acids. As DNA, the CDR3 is TGCGCCAGCAGCCAAGATACCCCACTCGGGACTCGTTCCTACAATGAGCAGTTCTTC. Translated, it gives CASSQDTPLGTRSYNEQFF.

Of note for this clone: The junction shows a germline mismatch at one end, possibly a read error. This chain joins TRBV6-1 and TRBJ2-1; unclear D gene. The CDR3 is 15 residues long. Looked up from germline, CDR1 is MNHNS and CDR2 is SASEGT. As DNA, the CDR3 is TGTGCCAGTAGTGAGAGAACGAGCTCCTACAATGAGCAGTTCTTC. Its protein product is CASSERTSSYNEQFF.

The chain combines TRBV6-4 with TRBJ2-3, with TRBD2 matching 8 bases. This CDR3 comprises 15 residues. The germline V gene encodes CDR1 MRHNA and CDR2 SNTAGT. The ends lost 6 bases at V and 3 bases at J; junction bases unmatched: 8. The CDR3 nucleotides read TGTGCCAGCAGCATGACTAGCGAGGGGACAGATACGCAGTATTTT. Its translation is CASSMTSEGTDTQYF.